This record concerns one TCR beta chain sequence. This CDR3 region has 17 residues. With V trimmed by 4 bases and J by 3 bases, 9 bases remained unmatched. Germline values: CDR1 SGHVS, CDR2 FNYEAQ. The data originate from a study of CD8+ T cells in alopecia areata. The treatment: oral pan-JAK inhibitor, 5-10 mg twice daily. Alopecia areata patients provided lesional scalp punch biopsies and peripheral blood. PBMCs were stained for CD3, CD4 and CD8, and CD4+ and CD8+ T cells were sorted. Extracted RNA was reverse transcribed, and the resulting cDNA served as sequencing template. The repertoire was sequenced with immunoSEQ multiplex PCR; TCRdb's copy has only in-frame clones and lacks some. This sample has 150,000 to 200,000 clones; roughly three fifths occur once, and the top ten carry approximately 3.4%.

The source of this sequence is a human donor with alopecia areata. The input for sequencing was CD4+ T cells sorted from blood, taken at week 4, from a patient treated with tofacitinib. The chain links TRBV7-6 to TRBJ1-6; TRBD1 matches at 7 bases. The CDR3 here is CASSSTDRPLYNSPLHF. In DNA, the CDR3 is TGTGCCAGCAGCTCCACGGACAGGCCCCTCTATAATTCACCCCTCCACTTT.